Listed below are T cell receptor beta chains from one sample, sequenced in a study of blood T cell repertoires in COVID-19. TCRdb's table, derived via immunoSEQ multiplex PCR, lists solely in-frame clones and lacks some. Of some 240,000 clones listed, 80% to 85% were seen once; the top ten hold around 11%. The material sequenced was peripheral blood. Every receptor here comes from an older woman with active or convalescent COVID-19. Each CDR3 is given with its conserved first and last residue. A D gene is named only where the DNA matches it firmly. Size is omitted from some rows. Given values are once, few, many or a class for expanded clones.

TGTGCCAGCAGCTCTCGGACAGGGCTGGGAAACACCATATATTTT,CASSSRTGLGNTIYF,TRBV7-8,TRBD1,TRBJ1-3,NA
TGTGCCAGTAGTATCCGGGGGGCCCACACCGGGGAGCTGTTTTTT,CASSIRGAHTGELFF,TRBV19,NA,TRBJ2-2,NA
TGTGCCAGCTCACCAAGAACAGGGGACGAGCAGTACTTC,CASSPRTGDEQYF,TRBV18,TRBD1,TRBJ2-7,NA
TGTGCCTGGCGGAGACCGGGACAGGGGAGCTCCTACGAGCAGTACTTC,CAWRRPGQGSSYEQYF,TRBV30,TRBD1,TRBJ2-7,NA
TGTGCCAGTAGTATTGAGGCTAGCTACCCGAGCAATGAGCAGTTCTTC,CASSIEASYPSNEQFF,TRBV19,NA,TRBJ2-1,NA
TGTGCCAGCAGCTTATCCCACGGACAAGAAAACATTCAGTACTTC,CASSLSHGQENIQYF,TRBV7-3,NA,TRBJ2-4,once
TGTGCCAGCAGCCAAGACAGAAACACTGAAGCTTTCTTT,CASSQDRNTEAFF,TRBV14,NA,TRBJ1-1,NA
TGTGCCAGCAGTTTGGCGGCGGGCACCGGGGAGCTGTTTTTT,CASSLAAGTGELFF,TRBV6-6,NA,TRBJ2-2,few
TGTGCCAGCAGCCAAGTAGTAAACACTGAAGCTTTCTTT,CASSQVVNTEAFF,TRBV3-1/TRBV3-2,NA,TRBJ1-1,NA
TGTGCCAGTAGTCCCATCCCGAGGCTCTACGAGCAGTACTTC,CASSPIPRLYEQYF,TRBV19,NA,TRBJ2-7,NA
TGTGCCAGTTGGGACAGGGGAGAAACTAACTATGGCTACACCTTC,CASWDRGETNYGYTF,TRBV19,TRBD1,TRBJ1-2,NA
TGTGCCAGCAGCCGCCTACAGGGGGCACAAGAGACCCAGTACTTC,CASSRLQGAQETQYF,TRBV6-5,TRBD1,TRBJ2-5,NA
TGTGCCAGCAGTTATGGCGGAGAGGTCGAGCAGTACTTC,CASSYGGEVEQYF,TRBV6-5,NA,TRBJ2-7,NA
TGTGCCAGCAAGGAGGGGGCAGGCACAGATACGCAGTATTTT,CASKEGAGTDTQYF,TRBV6-5,NA,TRBJ2-3,NA
TGTGCCAGCAGTTTTGACAGAACCTACGAGCAGTACTTC,CASSFDRTYEQYF,TRBV28,NA,TRBJ2-7,NA
TGCGCCAGCAGCCAAGAGAGGGATAGGCAGCAGTTCTTC,CASSQERDRQQFF,TRBV4-3,NA,TRBJ2-1,NA
TGCGCCAGCAGCCACCCTGGACAGGGAAAGAATCAGCCCCAGCATTTT,CASSHPGQGKNQPQHF,TRBV4-1,TRBD1,TRBJ1-5,NA
TGTGCCAGCAGGGACCTGGACAGGGCGTGGGATGCTTTCTTT,CASRDLDRAWDAFF,TRBV6-5,TRBD1,TRBJ1-1,NA
TGTGCCAGCTCACCACGAAAGGACAGGGGGGGGACAGATACGCAGTATTTT,CASSPRKDRGGTDTQYF,TRBV18,TRBD1,TRBJ2-3,few
TGTGCCAGTAGTATGCGGGGGACTAATGAAAAACTGTTTTTT,CASSMRGTNEKLFF,TRBV19,NA,TRBJ1-4,NA
TGTGCCAGCAGTTTTAATAGTGGGCGTGGCTACACCTTC,CASSFNSGRGYTF,TRBV12-3/TRBV12-4,NA,TRBJ1-2,NA
TGCGCCAGCAGCTTCTCCCCCGGGGCCAACGTCCTGACTTTC,CASSFSPGANVLTF,TRBV5-1,NA,TRBJ2-6,NA
TGTGCCAGCAGACCGGGGGGTCCGGCCACCGGGGAGCTGTTTTTT,CASRPGGPATGELFF,TRBV6-5,TRBD2,TRBJ2-2,NA
TGTGCCAGCAGTTTGGACAGGGGGCGTCGAAACACCATATATTTT,CASSLDRGRRNTIYF,TRBV6-5,TRBD1,TRBJ1-3,NA
TGTGCCAGCAGTTTTGGCCGGGACAGGGGGCGAGGCTACACCTTC,CASSFGRDRGRGYTF,TRBV27,TRBD1,TRBJ1-2,once
TGTGCCAGCAGCCCTACGGAGGGCTATGGCTACACCTTC,CASSPTEGYGYTF,TRBV3-1/TRBV3-2,NA,TRBJ1-2,once
TGTGCCAGCTCACCACCCGGACAGGGGGCTCACGAGCAGTACTTC,CASSPPGQGAHEQYF,TRBV18,TRBD1,TRBJ2-7,NA
TGCAGTGCTAGTGCGGGGTGGCTCACAGATACGCAGTATTTT,CSASAGWLTDTQYF,TRBV20-1,NA,TRBJ2-3,NA
TGCGCCAGCAGCCAAGATCGGGGAATACAAACCTCTTTATATAGCAATCAGCCCCAGCATTTT,CASSQDRGIQTSLYSNQPQHF,TRBV4-1,NA,TRBJ1-5,NA
TGTGCCAGCAGTCGGACTAGCGGGGGGACGAGCTCCTACAATGAGCAGTTCTTC,CASSRTSGGTSSYNEQFF,TRBV27,TRBD2,TRBJ2-1,NA
TGTGCCAGCAGCTTGGGAACGGTACTCGCCTATGGCTACACCTTC,CASSLGTVLAYGYTF,TRBV5-8,NA,TRBJ1-2,NA
TGTGCCAGCAGTTACTCGTTCCCCGGGACAGGGGAGACCCAGTACTTC,CASSYSFPGTGETQYF,TRBV6-2/TRBV6-3,TRBD1,TRBJ2-5,NA
TGTGCCAGCAGCCCCCGACTAGCGGGGTTTCCCTACGAGCAGTACTTC,CASSPRLAGFPYEQYF,TRBV9,TRBD2,TRBJ2-7,NA
TGTGCCAGCAGTCGACTGACAGGGGGAGCCTACGAGCAGTACTTC,CASSRLTGGAYEQYF,TRBV6-5,TRBD1,TRBJ2-7,NA
TGTGCCAGCAGCCACCAAAAAGGGGGACACCAGAGCTCTGGAAACACCATATATTTT,CASSHQKGGHQSSGNTIYF,TRBV9,NA,TRBJ1-3,NA
TGTGCCTGGAGTGAACACAGGGTATATGGCTACACCTTC,CAWSEHRVYGYTF,TRBV30,NA,TRBJ1-2,NA
TGTGCCAGCTCACCACCCGGGACAGGGGGCTACGAGCAGTACTTC,CASSPPGTGGYEQYF,TRBV18,TRBD1,TRBJ2-7,NA
TGTGCCAGCACTCAGGGGACACTTGGAAACACCATATATTTT,CASTQGTLGNTIYF,TRBV3-1/TRBV3-2,NA,TRBJ1-3,NA
TGTGCCAGCCTATTGCAGACAGGTTCCTACAATGAGCAGTTCTTC,CASLLQTGSYNEQFF,TRBV2,NA,TRBJ2-1,NA
TGTGCCAGCAGCGAACTGGGGGCCGCATTCGACGAGCAGTACTTC,CASSELGAAFDEQYF,TRBV6-6,NA,TRBJ2-7,NA
TGCGCCAGCAGCTTGGCCCTAGCGGGGATGGATACGCAGTATTTT,CASSLALAGMDTQYF,TRBV5-1,TRBD2,TRBJ2-3,NA
TGTGCCACCTACTCCTGGGTCGTCGGCGGGTATGGCTACACCTTC,CATYSWVVGGYGYTF,TRBV3-1/TRBV3-2,NA,TRBJ1-2,few
TGTGCCAGCAGCTTAGCGGGTCACGGGTCCTACGAGCAGTACTTC,CASSLAGHGSYEQYF,TRBV7-9,NA,TRBJ2-7,NA